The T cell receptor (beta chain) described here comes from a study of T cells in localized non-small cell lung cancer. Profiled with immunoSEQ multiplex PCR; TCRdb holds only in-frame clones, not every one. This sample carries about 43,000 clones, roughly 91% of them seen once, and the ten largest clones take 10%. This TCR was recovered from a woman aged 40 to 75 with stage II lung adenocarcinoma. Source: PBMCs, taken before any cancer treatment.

In DNA, the CDR3 is TGCGCCAGCAGCTTGGGACAGGCGAGCTCCTATAATTCACCCCTCCACTTT. It specifies CASSLGQASSYNSPLHF. The chain recombines TRBV5-1 with TRBJ1-6; the D gene is possibly TRBD1 (6 bases). CDR1 and CDR2 (germline): SGHRS, YFSETQ. V shed 0 bases and J shed 0 bases, with 10 bases lying between them. This CDR3 spans 17 amino acids.